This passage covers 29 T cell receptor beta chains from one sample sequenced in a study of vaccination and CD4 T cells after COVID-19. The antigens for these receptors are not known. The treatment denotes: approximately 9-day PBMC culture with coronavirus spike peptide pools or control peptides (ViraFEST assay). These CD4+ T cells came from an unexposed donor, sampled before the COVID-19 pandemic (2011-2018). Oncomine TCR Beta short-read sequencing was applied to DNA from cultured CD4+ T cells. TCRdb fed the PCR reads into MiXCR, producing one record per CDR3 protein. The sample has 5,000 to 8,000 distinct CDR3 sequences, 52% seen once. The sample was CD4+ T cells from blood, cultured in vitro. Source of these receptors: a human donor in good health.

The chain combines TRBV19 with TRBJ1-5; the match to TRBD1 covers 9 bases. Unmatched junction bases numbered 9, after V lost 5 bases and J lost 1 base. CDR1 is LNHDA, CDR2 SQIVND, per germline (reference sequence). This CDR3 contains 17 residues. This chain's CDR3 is CASSARGTGLSNQPQHF. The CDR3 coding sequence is TGTGCCAGTAGTGCGAGGGGGACAGGGCTAAGCAATCAGCCCCAGCATTTT.

CDR3 in DNA: TGTGCCAGCAGCCAGAACACGGACACTGAAGCTTTCTTT. It yields the protein CASSQNTDTEAFF. The J gene is TRBJ1-1, the V gene TRBV7-9; unclear D gene. This CDR3 contains 13 residues. V was shortened by 5 bases and J by 3 bases, with 10 bases between the two germline ends. Germline CDR1 reads SEHNR; CDR2 reads FQNEAQ (reference sequence). Together with reference TRBV7-9 and TRBJ1-1, the CDR3 gives the full variable domain: DTGVSQNPRHKITKRGQNVTFRCDPISEHNRLYWYRQTLGQGPEFLTYFQNEAQLEKSRLLSDRFSAERPKGSFSTLEIQRTEQGDSAMYLCASSQNTDTEAFFGQGTRLTVV.

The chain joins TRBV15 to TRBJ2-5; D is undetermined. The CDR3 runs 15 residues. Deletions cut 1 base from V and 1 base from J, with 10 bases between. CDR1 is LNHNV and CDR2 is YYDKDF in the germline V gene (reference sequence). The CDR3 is CATSRGKEFQETQYF. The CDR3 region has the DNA TGTGCCACCAGCAGAGGAAAGGAATTCCAAGAGACCCAGTACTTC.

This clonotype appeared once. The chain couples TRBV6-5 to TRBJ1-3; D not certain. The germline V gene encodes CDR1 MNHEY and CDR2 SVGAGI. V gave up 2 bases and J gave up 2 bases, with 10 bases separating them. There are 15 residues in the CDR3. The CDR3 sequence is CASSYGTPTGNTIYF. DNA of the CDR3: TGTGCCAGCAGTTACGGAACTCCTACTGGAAACACCATATATTTT.

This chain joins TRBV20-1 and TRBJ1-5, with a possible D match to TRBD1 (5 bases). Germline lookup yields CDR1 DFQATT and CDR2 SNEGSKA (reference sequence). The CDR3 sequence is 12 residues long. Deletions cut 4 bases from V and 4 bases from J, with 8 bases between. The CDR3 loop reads CSATEGNQPQHF. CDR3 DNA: TGCAGTGCTACAGAGGGGAATCAGCCCCAGCATTTT.

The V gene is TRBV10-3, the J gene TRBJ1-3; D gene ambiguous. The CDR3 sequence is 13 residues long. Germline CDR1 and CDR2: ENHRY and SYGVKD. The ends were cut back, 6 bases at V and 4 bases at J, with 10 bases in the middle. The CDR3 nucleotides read TGTGCCATCAGACAGCAACCGGGAAACACCATATATTTT. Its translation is CAIRQQPGNTIYF.

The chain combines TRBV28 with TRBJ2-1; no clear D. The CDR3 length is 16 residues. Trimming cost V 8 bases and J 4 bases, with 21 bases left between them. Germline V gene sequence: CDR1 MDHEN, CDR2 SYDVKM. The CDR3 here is CASCKRSFARYNEQFF. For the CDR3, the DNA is TGTGCCAGCTGCAAAAGGTCTTTTGCCAGGTACAATGAGCAGTTCTTC.

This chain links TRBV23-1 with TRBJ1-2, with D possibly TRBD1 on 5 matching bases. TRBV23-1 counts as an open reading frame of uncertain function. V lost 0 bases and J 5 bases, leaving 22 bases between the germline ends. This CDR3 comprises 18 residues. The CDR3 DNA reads TGCGCCAGCAGTCAATCTGATAGGGGACTCAGAAAGGGGTATGGCTACACCTTC. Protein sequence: CASSQSDRGLRKGYGYTF.

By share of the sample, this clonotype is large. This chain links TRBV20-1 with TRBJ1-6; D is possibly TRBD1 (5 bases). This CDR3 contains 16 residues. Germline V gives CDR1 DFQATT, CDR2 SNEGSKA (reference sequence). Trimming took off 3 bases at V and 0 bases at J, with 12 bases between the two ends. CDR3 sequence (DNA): TGCAGTGCTAGCAGGGTCACCAGCTCCTATAATTCACCCCTCCACTTT. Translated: CSASRVTSSYNSPLHF.

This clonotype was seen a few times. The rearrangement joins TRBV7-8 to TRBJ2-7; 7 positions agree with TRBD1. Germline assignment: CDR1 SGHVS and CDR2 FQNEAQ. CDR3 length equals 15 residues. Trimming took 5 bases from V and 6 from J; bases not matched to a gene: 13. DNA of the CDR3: TGTGCCAGCAGCGAAGTACAGGGGCCCCTCCTCGAGCAGTACTTC. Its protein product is CASSEVQGPLLEQYF.

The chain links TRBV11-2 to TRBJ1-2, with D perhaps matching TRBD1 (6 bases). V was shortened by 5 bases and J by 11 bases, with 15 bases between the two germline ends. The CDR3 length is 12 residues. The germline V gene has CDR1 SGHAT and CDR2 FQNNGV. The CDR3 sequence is CASSRGGGQYTF. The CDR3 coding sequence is TGTGCCAGCAGCCGCGGGGGCGGCCAATACACCTTC.

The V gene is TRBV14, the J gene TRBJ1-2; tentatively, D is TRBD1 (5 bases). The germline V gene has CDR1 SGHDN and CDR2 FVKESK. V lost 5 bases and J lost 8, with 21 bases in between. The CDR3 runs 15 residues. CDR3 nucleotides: TGTGCCAGCAGCTCCCGGTTGGGGCAGGCCTTGGGCTACACCTTC. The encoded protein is CASSSRLGQALGYTF.

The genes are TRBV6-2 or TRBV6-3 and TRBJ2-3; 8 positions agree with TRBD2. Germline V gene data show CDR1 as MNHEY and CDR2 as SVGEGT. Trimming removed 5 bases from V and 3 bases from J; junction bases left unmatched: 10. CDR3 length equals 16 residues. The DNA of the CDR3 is TGTGCCAGCAGTCGGGGGGGCCGGATCGCAACAGATACGCAGTATTTT. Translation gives CASSRGGRIATDTQYF.

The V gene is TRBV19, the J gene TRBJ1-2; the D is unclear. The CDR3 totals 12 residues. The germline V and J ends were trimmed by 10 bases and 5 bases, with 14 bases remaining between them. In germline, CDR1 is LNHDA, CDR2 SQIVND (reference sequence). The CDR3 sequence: CATTGLHYGYTF. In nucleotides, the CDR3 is TGTGCCACCACCGGGCTCCATTATGGCTACACCTTC.

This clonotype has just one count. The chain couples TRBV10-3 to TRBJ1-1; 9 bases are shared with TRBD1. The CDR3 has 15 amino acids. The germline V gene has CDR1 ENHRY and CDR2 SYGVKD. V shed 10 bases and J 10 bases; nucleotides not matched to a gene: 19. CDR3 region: CATRPGQGYIGTAFF. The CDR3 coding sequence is TGTGCCACCCGACCGGGACAGGGCTACATCGGTACAGCTTTCTTT.

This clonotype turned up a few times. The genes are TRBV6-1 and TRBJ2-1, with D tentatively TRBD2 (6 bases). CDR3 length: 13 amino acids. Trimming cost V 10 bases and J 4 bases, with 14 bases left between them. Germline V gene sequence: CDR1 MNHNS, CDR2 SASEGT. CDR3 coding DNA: TGTGCCATCTCGGAGGGCCGGTACAATGAGCAGTTCTTC. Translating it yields CAISEGRYNEQFF.

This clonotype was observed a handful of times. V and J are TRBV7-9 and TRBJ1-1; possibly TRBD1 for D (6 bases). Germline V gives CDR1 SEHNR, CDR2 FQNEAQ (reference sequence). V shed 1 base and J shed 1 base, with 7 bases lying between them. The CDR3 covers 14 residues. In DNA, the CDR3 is TGTGCCAGCAGCTTAGTGACAGGGAACACTGAAGCTTTCTTT. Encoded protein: CASSLVTGNTEAFF.

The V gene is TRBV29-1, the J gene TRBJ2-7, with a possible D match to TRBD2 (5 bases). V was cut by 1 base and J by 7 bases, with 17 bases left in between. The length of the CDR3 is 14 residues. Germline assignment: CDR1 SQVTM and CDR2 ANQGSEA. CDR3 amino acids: CSVEGPGVLREQYF. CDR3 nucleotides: TGCAGCGTTGAAGGCCCCGGGGTCCTGAGAGAGCAGTACTTC.

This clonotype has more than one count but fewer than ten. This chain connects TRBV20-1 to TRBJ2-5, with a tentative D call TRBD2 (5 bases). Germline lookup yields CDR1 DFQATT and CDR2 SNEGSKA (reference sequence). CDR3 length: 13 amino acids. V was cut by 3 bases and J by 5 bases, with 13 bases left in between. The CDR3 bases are TGCAGTGCTAGGTACCTAGGAGGTGAGACCCAGTACTTC. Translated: CSARYLGGETQYF.

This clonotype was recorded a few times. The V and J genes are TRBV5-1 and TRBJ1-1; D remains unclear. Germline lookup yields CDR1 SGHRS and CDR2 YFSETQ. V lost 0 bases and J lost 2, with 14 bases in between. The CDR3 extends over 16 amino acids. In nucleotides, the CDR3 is TGCGCCAGCAGCTTGGTGTACGGGCAGTCCAACACTGAAGCTTTCTTT. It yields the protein CASSLVYGQSNTEAFF.

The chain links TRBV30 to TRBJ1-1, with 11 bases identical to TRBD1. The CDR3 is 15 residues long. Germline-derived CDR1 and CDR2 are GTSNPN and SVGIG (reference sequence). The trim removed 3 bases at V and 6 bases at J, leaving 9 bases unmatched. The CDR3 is CAWRQSGTGGPEAFF. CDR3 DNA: TGTGCCTGGAGACAATCTGGGACAGGGGGGCCTGAAGCTTTCTTT. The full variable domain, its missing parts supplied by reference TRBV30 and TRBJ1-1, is SQTIHQWPATLVQPVGSPLSLECTVEGTSNPNLYWYRQAAGRGLQLLFYSVGIGQISSEVPQNLSASRPQDRQFILSSKKLLLSDSGFYLCAWRQSGTGGPEAFFGQGTRLTVV.

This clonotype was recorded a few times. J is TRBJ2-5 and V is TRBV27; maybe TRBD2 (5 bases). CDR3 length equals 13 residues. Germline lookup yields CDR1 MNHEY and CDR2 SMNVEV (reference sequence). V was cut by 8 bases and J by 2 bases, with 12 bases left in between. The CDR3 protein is CASGRSGQETQYF. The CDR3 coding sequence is TGTGCCAGCGGACGGAGCGGACAAGAGACCCAGTACTTC.

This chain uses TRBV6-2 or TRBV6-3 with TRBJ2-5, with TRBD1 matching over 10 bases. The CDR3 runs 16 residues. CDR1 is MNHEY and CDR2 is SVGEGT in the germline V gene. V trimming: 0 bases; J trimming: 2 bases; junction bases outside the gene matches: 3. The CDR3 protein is CASSYSTGGNQETQYF. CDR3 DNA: TGTGCCAGCAGTTACTCGACAGGGGGCAATCAAGAGACCCAGTACTTC.

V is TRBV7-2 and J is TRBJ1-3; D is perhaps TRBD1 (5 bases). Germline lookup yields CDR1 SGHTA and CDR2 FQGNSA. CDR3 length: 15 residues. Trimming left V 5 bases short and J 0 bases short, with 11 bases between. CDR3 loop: CASSLTGLSGNTIYF. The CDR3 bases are TGTGCCAGCAGCCTGACGGGACTCTCTGGAAACACCATATATTTT.

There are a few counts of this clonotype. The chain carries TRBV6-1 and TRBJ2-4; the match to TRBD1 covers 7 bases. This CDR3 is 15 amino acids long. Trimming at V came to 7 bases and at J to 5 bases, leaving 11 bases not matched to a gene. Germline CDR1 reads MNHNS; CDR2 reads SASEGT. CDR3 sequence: CASTPQGELENIQYF. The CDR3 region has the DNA TGTGCCAGCACACCCCAGGGGGAGCTCGAAAACATTCAGTACTTC.

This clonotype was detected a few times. The CDR3 here is CASRLRRGGYTEAFF. The CDR3 region has the DNA TGTGCCAGCAGATTGCGCCGGGGAGGCTACACTGAAGCTTTCTTT. The chain has TRBV6-2 or TRBV6-3 and TRBJ1-1; D call uncertain. CDR1 is MNHEY, CDR2 SVGEGT, per germline. The V end was cut by 6 bases, the J end by 3 bases, with 17 bases between. The CDR3 totals 15 residues.

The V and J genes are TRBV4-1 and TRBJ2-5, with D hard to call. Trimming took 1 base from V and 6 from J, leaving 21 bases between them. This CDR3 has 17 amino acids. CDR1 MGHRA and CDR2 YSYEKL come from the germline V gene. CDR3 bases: TGCGCCAGCAGCCAAGTGTCATCTTTGCTGACTGGGAAGACCCAGTACTTC. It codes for CASSQVSSLLTGKTQYF.

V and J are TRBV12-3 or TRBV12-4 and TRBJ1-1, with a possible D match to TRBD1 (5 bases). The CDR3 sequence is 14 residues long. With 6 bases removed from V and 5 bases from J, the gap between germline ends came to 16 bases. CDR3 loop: CASSWEGLLTEAFF. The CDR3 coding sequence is TGTGCCAGCAGCTGGGAGGGACTGTTGACTGAAGCTTTCTTT.

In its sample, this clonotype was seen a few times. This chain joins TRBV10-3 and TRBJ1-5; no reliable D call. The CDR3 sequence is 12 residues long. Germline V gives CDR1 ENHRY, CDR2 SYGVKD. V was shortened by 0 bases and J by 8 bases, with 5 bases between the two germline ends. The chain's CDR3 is CAISESRKPQHF. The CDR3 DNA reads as TGTGCCATCAGTGAGTCCCGTAAGCCCCAGCATTTT.